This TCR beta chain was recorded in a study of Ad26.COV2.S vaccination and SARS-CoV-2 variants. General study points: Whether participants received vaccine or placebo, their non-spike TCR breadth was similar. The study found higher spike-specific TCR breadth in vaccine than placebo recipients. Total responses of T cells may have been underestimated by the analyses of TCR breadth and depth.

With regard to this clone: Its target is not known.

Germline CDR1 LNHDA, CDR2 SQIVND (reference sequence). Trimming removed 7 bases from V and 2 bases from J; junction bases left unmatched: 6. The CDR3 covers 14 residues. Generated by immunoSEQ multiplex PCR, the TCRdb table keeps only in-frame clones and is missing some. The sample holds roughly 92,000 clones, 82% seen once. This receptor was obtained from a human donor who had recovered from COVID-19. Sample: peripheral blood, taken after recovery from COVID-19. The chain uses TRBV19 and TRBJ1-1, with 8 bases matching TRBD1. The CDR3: CASTRTGLNTEAFF. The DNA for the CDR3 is TGTGCCAGTACCAGGACAGGGCTCAACACTGAAGCTTTCTTT.